Listed below are T cell receptor beta chains from one sample, sequenced in a study of memory CD8 T cells in hepatitis C reinfection. Sequenced by immunoSEQ multiplex PCR; TCRdb stores in-frame clones only, minus some. Altogether approximately 49,000 clones are present, roughly 87% being singletons, with the ten largest covering 0.72%. The material sequenced was naive CD8+ T cells sorted from blood. These TCRs come from a man aged 18 to 30 with hepatitis C virus infection. Each CDR3 is given with its conserved first and last residue. Each record gives: clone size, J gene, V gene, D gene, CDR3 protein, CDR3 DNA. D genes are given only for firm matches. Clone size, where shown, is once, few, many, or a class for clones that have expanded.

abundance: -; j_gene: TRBJ2-7; v_gene: TRBV7-8; d_gene: TRBD2; CDR3aa: CASSLEASSGYEQYF; CDR3nt: TGTGCCAGCAGCTTAGAGGCGTCTAGCGGTTACGAGCAGTACTTC
abundance: -; j_gene: TRBJ2-1; v_gene: TRBV7-6; d_gene: -; CDR3aa: CASSLGGQPIYNEQFF; CDR3nt: TGTGCCAGCAGCTTAGGTGGGCAGCCAATTTACAATGAGCAGTTCTTC
abundance: -; j_gene: TRBJ2-2; v_gene: TRBV7-6; d_gene: TRBD2; CDR3aa: CASSPGLAGANTGELFF; CDR3nt: TGTGCCAGCAGCCCCGGACTAGCGGGAGCGAACACCGGGGAGCTGTTTTTT
abundance: -; j_gene: TRBJ2-3; v_gene: TRBV9; d_gene: -; CDR3aa: CASSTGGGGFSTDTQYF; CDR3nt: TGTGCCAGCAGCACCGGGGGTGGCGGGTTTAGCACAGATACGCAGTATTTT
abundance: -; j_gene: TRBJ2-5; v_gene: TRBV6-6; d_gene: -; CDR3aa: CASRLGGSKETQYF; CDR3nt: TGTGCCAGCAGACTCGGGGGATCCAAGGAGACCCAGTACTTC
abundance: -; j_gene: TRBJ2-5; v_gene: TRBV4-1; d_gene: TRBD1; CDR3aa: CASSQGDRGGETQYF; CDR3nt: TGCGCCAGCAGCCAAGGGGACAGGGGCGGAGAGACCCAGTACTTC
abundance: once; j_gene: TRBJ2-2; v_gene: TRBV9; d_gene: -; CDR3aa: CASSVAGNTGELFF; CDR3nt: TGTGCCAGCAGCGTAGCGGGGAACACCGGGGAGCTGTTTTTT
abundance: -; j_gene: TRBJ2-7; v_gene: TRBV9; d_gene: TRBD2; CDR3aa: CASSVGGGSPYEQYF; CDR3nt: TGTGCCAGCAGCGTAGGAGGCGGGAGCCCCTACGAGCAGTACTTC
abundance: once; j_gene: TRBJ1-2; v_gene: TRBV18; d_gene: -; CDR3aa: CASSPPPGTGFYGYTF; CDR3nt: TGTGCCAGCTCACCACCCCCCGGGACTGGGTTCTATGGCTACACCTTC
abundance: -; j_gene: TRBJ2-7; v_gene: TRBV2; d_gene: TRBD2; CDR3aa: CASSPTSGVVYEQYF; CDR3nt: TGTGCCAGCAGTCCTACTAGCGGGGTAGTCTACGAGCAGTACTTC
abundance: -; j_gene: TRBJ1-5; v_gene: TRBV7-9; d_gene: TRBD1; CDR3aa: CASSLGQGSNQPQHF; CDR3nt: TGTGCCAGCAGCTTAGGACAGGGAAGCAATCAGCCCCAGCATTTT
abundance: -; j_gene: TRBJ2-7; v_gene: TRBV5-4; d_gene: TRBD1; CDR3aa: CASSLAGGAYEQYF; CDR3nt: TGTGCCAGCAGCTTGGCAGGGGGAGCTTACGAGCAGTACTTC
abundance: once; j_gene: TRBJ1-1; v_gene: TRBV19; d_gene: -; CDR3aa: CASRGGITEAFF; CDR3nt: TGTGCCAGTAGGGGCGGGATCACTGAAGCTTTCTTT
abundance: -; j_gene: TRBJ2-7; v_gene: TRBV4-2; d_gene: -; CDR3aa: CASSQPGLNYEQYF; CDR3nt: TGTGCCAGCAGCCAGCCAGGGCTGAACTACGAGCAGTACTTC
abundance: -; j_gene: TRBJ1-1; v_gene: TRBV5-1; d_gene: -; CDR3aa: CASSLSQGIDTEAFF; CDR3nt: TGCGCCAGCAGCTTGTCGCAGGGGATTGACACTGAAGCTTTCTTT
abundance: -; j_gene: TRBJ2-7; v_gene: TRBV27; d_gene: TRBD2; CDR3aa: CASSSLAGYSYEQYF; CDR3nt: TGTGCCAGCAGTTCCTTAGCGGGTTATTCCTACGAGCAGTACTTC
abundance: once; j_gene: TRBJ2-1; v_gene: TRBV5-6; d_gene: -; CDR3aa: CASSLSNEQFF; CDR3nt: TGTGCCAGCAGCTTGTCTAATGAGCAGTTCTTC
abundance: -; j_gene: TRBJ2-3; v_gene: TRBV11-2; d_gene: -; CDR3aa: CASSLDFWGAATTSTDTQYF; CDR3nt: TGTGCCAGCAGCTTAGACTTCTGGGGAGCGGCCACAACTAGCACAGATACGCAGTATTTT
abundance: -; j_gene: TRBJ2-7; v_gene: TRBV6-5; d_gene: TRBD2; CDR3aa: CASSWAGVLYEQYF; CDR3nt: TGTGCCAGCAGTTGGGCGGGGGTACTCTACGAGCAGTACTTC
abundance: -; j_gene: TRBJ1-1; v_gene: TRBV27; d_gene: TRBD1; CDR3aa: CASSLSTGWPEAFF; CDR3nt: TGTGCCAGCAGTTTATCGACAGGGTGGCCTGAAGCTTTCTTT
abundance: -; j_gene: TRBJ1-3; v_gene: TRBV2; d_gene: TRBD1; CDR3aa: CACTGGSRVAGNTIYF; CDR3nt: TGTGCCTGTACAGGGGGCAGCAGGGTAGCTGGAAACACCATATATTTT
abundance: -; j_gene: TRBJ1-2; v_gene: TRBV9; d_gene: -; CDR3aa: CASSDDSEGDYGYTF; CDR3nt: TGTGCCAGCAGCGATGACAGTGAGGGGGACTATGGCTACACCTTC
abundance: -; j_gene: TRBJ1-6; v_gene: TRBV27; d_gene: -; CDR3aa: CASSLSGGSVYNSPLHF; CDR3nt: TGTGCCAGCAGTTTATCGGGGGGTTCGGTCTATAATTCACCCCTCCACTTT
abundance: once; j_gene: TRBJ1-2; v_gene: TRBV14; d_gene: -; CDR3aa: CASSPGQFGYGYTF; CDR3nt: TGTGCCAGCAGCCCCGGACAGTTTGGCTATGGCTACACCTTC
abundance: -; j_gene: TRBJ2-5; v_gene: TRBV9; d_gene: TRBD2; CDR3aa: CASSGGLAGQETQYF; CDR3nt: TGTGCCAGCAGCGGAGGACTAGCGGGACAAGAGACCCAGTACTTC
abundance: -; j_gene: TRBJ2-1; v_gene: TRBV11-1; d_gene: TRBD2; CDR3aa: CASSLIPRLADYNEQFF; CDR3nt: TGTGCCAGCAGCTTAATTCCGAGACTAGCGGACTACAATGAGCAGTTCTTC
abundance: -; j_gene: TRBJ2-1; v_gene: TRBV5-4; d_gene: -; CDR3aa: CASSLGDTHNEQFF; CDR3nt: TGTGCCAGCAGCTTGGGGGACACCCACAATGAGCAGTTCTTC
abundance: -; j_gene: TRBJ2-1; v_gene: TRBV27; d_gene: TRBD2; CDR3aa: CATRGGRSEQFF; CDR3nt: TGTGCCACCAGGGGCGGGAGGAGTGAGCAGTTCTTC
abundance: -; j_gene: TRBJ2-5; v_gene: TRBV5-5; d_gene: -; CDR3aa: CASNQLGAEETQYF; CDR3nt: TGTGCCAGCAACCAACTAGGCGCCGAAGAGACCCAGTACTTC
abundance: once; j_gene: TRBJ2-1; v_gene: TRBV5-8; d_gene: -; CDR3aa: CASSPTEEQFF; CDR3nt: TGTGCCAGCAGCCCGACAGAGGAGCAGTTCTTC
abundance: few; j_gene: TRBJ2-7; v_gene: TRBV6-1; d_gene: TRBD2; CDR3aa: CASSEGLAGDEQYF; CDR3nt: TGTGCCAGCAGTGAAGGACTAGCGGGAGACGAGCAGTACTTC
abundance: -; j_gene: TRBJ1-5; v_gene: TRBV6-1; d_gene: -; CDR3aa: CASSEFQGRNQPQHF; CDR3nt: TGTGCCAGCAGTGAATTCCAGGGTCGGAATCAGCCCCAGCATTTT
abundance: few; j_gene: TRBJ2-1; v_gene: TRBV28; d_gene: -; CDR3aa: CASSRSIGADNEQFF; CDR3nt: TGTGCCAGCAGCCGTAGTATAGGGGCTGACAATGAGCAGTTCTTC
abundance: -; j_gene: TRBJ2-7; v_gene: TRBV28; d_gene: -; CDR3aa: CASSSPSQGAHEQYF; CDR3nt: TGTGCCAGCAGTTCACCATCCCAGGGTGCCCACGAGCAGTACTTC
abundance: -; j_gene: TRBJ1-5; v_gene: TRBV6-5; d_gene: -; CDR3aa: CASSYSLGEQPQHF; CDR3nt: TGTGCCAGCAGTTACTCTCTGGGAGAGCAGCCCCAGCATTTT